The sequence of this TCR beta chain was determined in a study of OX40 agonist ivuxolimab in advanced cancers. Clones were sequenced by immunoSEQ multiplex PCR, and TCRdb holds only the in-frame ones, with some missing. The sample records around 140,000 clones, 85% to 95% being singletons. V was clipped by 0 bases and J by 3 bases; unmatched bases: 5. Looked up from germline, CDR1 is SGHRS and CDR2 is YFSETQ. The CDR3 runs 16 residues. This clone was seen just once. Its antigen is not known. Study-wide findings and caveats: Averaged across samples, CD8+ T cells carried more expanded clones than CD4+ did.

This chain joins TRBV5-1 and TRBJ2-1; 8 bases line up with TRBD1. This specimen consisted of CD4+ or CD8+ T cells sorted from blood, obtained in a trial of the OX40 agonist ivuxolimab. The source is an adult with an advanced solid tumor such as melanoma, head and neck, liver or kidney cancer. The CDR3 nucleotides are TGCGCCAGCAGCTTGGATACAGGGGGAGGCTACAATGAGCAGTTCTTC. The encoded protein is CASSLDTGGGYNEQFF.